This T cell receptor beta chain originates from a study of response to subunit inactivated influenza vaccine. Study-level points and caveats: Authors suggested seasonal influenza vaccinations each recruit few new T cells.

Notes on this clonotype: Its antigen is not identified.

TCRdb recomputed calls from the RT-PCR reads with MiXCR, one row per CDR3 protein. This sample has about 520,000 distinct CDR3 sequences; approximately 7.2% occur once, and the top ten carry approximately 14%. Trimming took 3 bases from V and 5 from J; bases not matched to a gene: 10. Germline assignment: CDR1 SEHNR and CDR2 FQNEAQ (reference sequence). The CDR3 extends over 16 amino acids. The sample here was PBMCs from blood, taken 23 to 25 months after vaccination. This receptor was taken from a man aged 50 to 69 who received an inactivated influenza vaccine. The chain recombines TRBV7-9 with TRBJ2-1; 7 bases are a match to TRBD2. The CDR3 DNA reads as TGTGCCAGCAGCTTCGACGGACTAGGAGGGGACAATGAGCAGTTCTTC. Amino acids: CASSFDGLGGDNEQFF. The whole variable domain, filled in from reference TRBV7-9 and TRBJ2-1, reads DTGVSQNPRHKITKRGQNVTFRCDPISEHNRLYWYRQTLGQGPEFLTYFQNEAQLEKSRLLSDRFSAERPKGSFSTLEIQRTEQGDSAMYLCASSFDGLGGDNEQFFGPGTRLTVL.